This T cell receptor (beta chain) was sequenced for a study of blood T cell repertoires in COVID-19. The overall study: The United States, Italy and Spain were the sources of the acute and convalescent COVID-19 samples. The cDNA or gDNA used as material had been derived from T cells, B-cell-depleted T cells, or PBMCs.

Those enrolled, adults aged about 18 to 89 years, came from about two dozen US areas. Study processing details: Reference gene primers were amplified, and this amplification served to estimate nucleated cell counts. TCRdb's copy holds only in-frame clones and misses some; the assay was immunoSEQ multiplex PCR. V and J calls and clone size come straight from that table; D and trimming were deduced from the DNA. Here the sample spans about 430,000 clones, about 88% being singletons. Trimming cost V 7 bases and J 4 bases; bases outside gene matches: 9. Looked up from germline, CDR1 is SQVTM and CDR2 is ANQGSEA. CDR3 length: 13 amino acids.

The clonotype originates from a woman younger than 35 who had been exposed to COVID-19. The sequenced sample consisted of PBMCs or T cells enriched from blood (not recorded which). This rearrangement joins TRBV29-1 to TRBJ1-2; the match to TRBD1 covers 7 bases. For the CDR3, the DNA is TGCAGCGCCGAGACAGGGACCGGCTATGGCTACACCTTC. The encoded protein is CSAETGTGYGYTF.